This T cell receptor (beta chain) comes out of a study of T-cell memory formation after mild COVID-19. The CDR3 is 12 residues long. Germline CDR1 DFQATT, CDR2 SNEGSKA (reference sequence). With 6 bases removed from V and 5 bases from J, the gap between germline ends came to 11 bases. Each CDR3 protein gets one entry after TCRdb re-called the 5' RACE reads with MiXCR. The sample lists 250,000 to 300,000 distinct CDR3 sequences, 15% to 20% occurring once. The chain recombines TRBV20-1 with TRBJ1-5; perhaps TRBD1 as D (5 bases). The sequencing sample was made of PBMCs or a T cell subset sorted from them (not recorded which). The clonotype comes from a young man who had mild COVID-19 (a few samples of this study predate the infection). Cell type and time point are not known. Written as DNA, the CDR3 is TGCAGTGCGTCGGGGGACCATCAGCCCCAGCATTTT. Amino acids: CSASGDHQPQHF.